This T cell receptor beta chain emerged from a study of T cells after yellow fever vaccination (dated by TCRdb to the late 2010s). With regard to the full study: The SMART-Seq v4 Ultra Low Input RNA kit was used to prepare libraries from fractions with low cell numbers. Two healthy male donors, one aged 18 to 29 and one aged 30 to 39 years, were included in the cohort. To follow T-cell clones before and after both primary and booster YFV17D yellow fever vaccination, bulk TCR alpha and beta repertoires underwent longitudinal sequencing. Blood samples were taken at several timepoints before and after primary and secondary immunization, and bulk PBMC replicates and cell subsets were isolated. Overall results and qualifications from the work: Compared with the primary T-cell response, the secondary T-cell response was weaker but faster, peaking on day 5 rather than day 15. Because abundant contaminating clonotypes from the bulk population could be contained in FACS-sorted repertoires, computational filtering was required. Most clones expanded after primary vaccination were re-detected after the booster (96% of CD4 and roughly 85% of CD8), suggesting broad memory maintenance. A small share of clonotypes occurred in both CD4 and CD8 compartments, likely arising from convergent recombination. Because only a couple of donors were included in the study, the extent to which the findings can be generalized is limited.

The sample's treatment or condition label, decoded: live attenuated yellow fever vaccine strain. PBMCs were isolated from peripheral blood using a standard Ficoll-Paque protocol. Dynabeads CD4 and CD8 positive selection kits were used to isolate the CD4 and CD8 T-cell fractions. RNA was extracted with TriZol from bulk PBMCs, CD4 and CD8 fractions, and dextramer-positive and dextramer-negative fractions. The data were produced on an Illumina NovaSeq 6000. TCR cDNA was made using 5'RACE template switching, a step that added a universal primer site and unique molecular identifiers. Priming for cDNA synthesis came from both the TCR alpha and TCR beta constant segments. Library amplification involved two PCR steps, and the second step added sample barcodes and sequencing adapters. Sequencing of the libraries was done on either Illumina HiSeq 2500 (2x100 bp) or NovaSeq (2x150 bp). The authors' analysis ran thus. MIGEC was used to demultiplex reads and collapse the reads into UMI consensus sequences, and MiXCR was used for V(D)J alignment. Using edgeR on replicate PBMC samples, clonotypes were called vaccine-responding if FDR was below 0.01 and the log2 fold change was above 5 up to day 15. Each bulk clonotype was labeled CD4 or CD8 based on which sequenced repertoire, CD4 or CD8, contained the clonotype at higher abundance. The public reads were reanalyzed by TCRdb: fastp trimming at Q25, MiXCR alignment, in-frame beta chains only. Each entry is one CDR3 protein sequence, shown with its most common DNA and genes. The V and J calls here are based on TCRdb, not the publication. The sample has some 320,000 distinct CDR3 sequences on record, around 10% of them singletons. The ten largest clones add up to approximately 3% of the sample.

Concerning this clonotype itself: Its antigen is unknown. No per-base quality is available; no much larger clone lies one base away.

V lost 5 bases and J lost 1 base; the stretch between them is 20 bases long. Spanning cysteine to phenylalanine, the CDR3 consists of 17 amino acids. Only the CDR3 part of the read is kept: 51 bases, read in frame from the first base. The germline V gene supplies CDR1 SGHRS and CDR2 YFSETQ. Rearrangement joined TRBV5-1 to TRBJ2-3; the D match is possibly TRBD1 or TRBD2, with 5 bases aligned in each. The sample here was CD4+ T cells sorted from PBMCs, taken 45 days after the yellow fever booster vaccination. This TCR was sampled from a man younger than 35 who received the YFV17D yellow fever vaccine. The CDR3 protein: CASSGGGPLLRTDTQYF. The sequenced DNA is TGCGCCAGCAGTGGTGGGGGACCTCTCTTACGCACAGATACGCAGTATTTT.